This T cell receptor (beta chain) was identified in a study of cytomegalovirus exposure and HLA in healthy donors. Study-wide context: Earlier findings included approximately 120 million unique TCR beta sequences obtained from about 179 million T cells. Genotyping of more than 300 donors showed that around 85% belonged to the Caucasian-associated ancestry cluster.

Primers for the PCR totalled 60 Vbeta and 13 Jbeta. Data came from immunoSEQ multiplex PCR; TCRdb stores just in-frame clones and leaves some out. The data show 95,000 to 150,000 clones, roughly three fifths seen once. V dropped 0 bases and J dropped 1; count of bases not matched to a gene: 5. The CDR3 loop spans 17 amino acids. Germline CDR1 SGDLS, CDR2 YYNGEE. Whole-study findings and limits: Later on, an analysis tied some 17,000 TCR beta sequences to HLA alleles at 0.05 false discovery rate.

A remark on this clone: What it binds is not known.

The clonotype originates from a man in his late teens or twenties in good health and CMV-seronegative. Specimen: PBMCs. This sequence joins TRBV9 and TRBJ2-5; 11 nucleotides align to TRBD2. The CDR3 DNA follows: TGTGCCAGCAGCGTAGATACTAGCGGGGGCGTCCAAGAGACCCAGTACTTC. Amino acids: CASSVDTSGGVQETQYF.